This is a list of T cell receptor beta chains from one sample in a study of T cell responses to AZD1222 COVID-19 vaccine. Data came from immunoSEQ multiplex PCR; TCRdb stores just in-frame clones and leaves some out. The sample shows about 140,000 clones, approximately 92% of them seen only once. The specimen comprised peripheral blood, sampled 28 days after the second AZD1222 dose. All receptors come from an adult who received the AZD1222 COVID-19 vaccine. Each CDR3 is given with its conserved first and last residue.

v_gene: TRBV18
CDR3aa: CASSPEWWQGYTEAFF

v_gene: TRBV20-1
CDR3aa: CSGGQGNGYTF

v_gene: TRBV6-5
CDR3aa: CASSYFREGGYTF

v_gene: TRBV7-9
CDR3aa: CASSVGGLDGYTF

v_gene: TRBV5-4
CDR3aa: CASRPRDRTNEQYF

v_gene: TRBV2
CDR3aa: CASSELGGEAYGYTF

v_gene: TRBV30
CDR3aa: CAWRADTFVQYF

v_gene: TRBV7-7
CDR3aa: CASSLGGVSNEQFF

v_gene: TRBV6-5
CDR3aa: CASAGYYGYTF

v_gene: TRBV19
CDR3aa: CASSPTGQGSTEAFF

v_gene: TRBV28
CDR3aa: CASSSNAHIRNQPQHF

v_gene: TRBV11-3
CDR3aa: CASSLDLGEWGTQYF

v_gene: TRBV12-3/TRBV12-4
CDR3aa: CASGDMSNQPQHF

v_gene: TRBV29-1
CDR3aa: CSVDGRRGVYNSPLHF

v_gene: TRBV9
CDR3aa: CASSLQGAGADTQYF